This TCR beta chain appears in the sequencing data of a study of post-analysis software for immune sequencing data. Study-level background: Secondary progressive, relapsing-remitting and progressive-relapsing multiple sclerosis were among the included disease courses. Study-wide findings and caveats: TRBV5-6, TRBV5-1 and TRBV20-1 were among roughly five TRBV segments more frequent in patients than controls.

Points on this clonotype: Its specificity is not known.

The CDR3 has 16 amino acids. Germline CDR1 and CDR2: KGHSH and LQKENI. Unique molecular identifiers were carried by the TCR beta cDNA libraries. TCRdb redid the calling of the PCR reads with MiXCR, one entry per CDR3 protein. The sample consists of hundreds of thousands of distinct CDR3 sequences, roughly 47% of them appearing once. What was sequenced was blood. This TCR was sampled from a girl aged 5-17 years with multiple sclerosis. This rearrangement joins TRBV18 to TRBJ2-5; the match to TRBD1 covers 10 bases. The J call could be wrong; TRBJ2-7 is a better fit for the DNA end. The chain's CDR3 is CASSPGPTGGGDEQYF. In DNA, the CDR3 is TGTGCCAGCTCACCAGGCCCGACAGGGGGCGGGGACGAGCAGTACTTC.